This section outlines one T cell receptor beta chain sequence together with its context. The J segment lost 3 bases and the V segment lost 0 bases, leaving 3 bases of the junction unmatched. CDR1 and CDR2 (germline): MNHEY, SVGAGI. The CDR3 contains 15 residues. Assay: immunoSEQ multiplex PCR; the TCRdb copy retains only in-frame clones and omits some. Of 200,000 to 250,000 clones listed, under 90% are singletons. These data belong to a study of blood T cell repertoires in COVID-19. Across the study: Both acute and convalescent COVID-19 samples were obtained from the United States, Italy and Spain.

This clonotype originated in a woman at least 80 years old with COVID-19, enrolled during active disease. The genes are TRBV6-5 and TRBJ1-2; 8 bases line up with TRBD1. Sequencing input: peripheral blood. CDR3 sequence (DNA): TGTGCCAGCAGTTACTCGATCAGGGGGCACTATGGCTACACCTTC. Encoded protein: CASSYSIRGHYGYTF.